A single sample gave rise to the 2 T cell receptor beta chains below, sequenced in a study of blood T cells in healthy people across ages. Through a sample-barcoded 5' primer and a J-beta primer mix, a second PCR was run for roughly 6 to 12 cycles. Each CDR3 protein gets one entry after TCRdb re-called the 5' RACE reads with MiXCR. In the table there are 1.5 million to 1.9 million distinct CDR3 sequences, about 45% of which are singletons. Sequencing input: blood. Receptor source: a young woman in good health.

The table lists this clonotype with a few counts. The chain has TRBV12-5 and TRBJ2-5, with D unresolved. CDR1 and CDR2 from the germline V gene are LGHNT and FRNRAP. V was clipped by 6 bases and J by 1 base, with 21 bases between them. The CDR3 is 17 amino acids. The CDR3 protein is CASGKSMSIRPQETQYF. In DNA form, the CDR3 reads TGTGCTAGTGGCAAAAGTATGTCAATCAGACCCCAAGAGACCCAGTACTTC.

This clonotype has just one count. The chain combines TRBV6-2 or TRBV6-3 with TRBJ2-4, with 10 bases matching TRBD1. This CDR3 is built from 16 residues. Germline CDR1 MNHEY, CDR2 SVGEGT. After removal of 6 bases from V and 2 bases from J, the junction contained 7 bases not matched to a gene. The CDR3 region is CASRPGTGASKNIQYF. In DNA form, the CDR3 reads TGTGCCAGCAGACCCGGGACAGGGGCCTCCAAAAACATTCAGTACTTC.